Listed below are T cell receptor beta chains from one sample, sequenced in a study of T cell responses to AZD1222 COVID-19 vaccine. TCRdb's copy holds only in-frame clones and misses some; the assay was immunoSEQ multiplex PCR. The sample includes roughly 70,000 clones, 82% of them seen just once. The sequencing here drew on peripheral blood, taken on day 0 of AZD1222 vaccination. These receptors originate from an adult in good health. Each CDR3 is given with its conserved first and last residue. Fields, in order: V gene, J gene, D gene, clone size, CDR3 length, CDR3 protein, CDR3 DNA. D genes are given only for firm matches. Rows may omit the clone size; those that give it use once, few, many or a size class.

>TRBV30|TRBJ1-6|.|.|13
CAWSVAGDSPLHF
TGTGCCTGGAGTGTAGCCGGAGATTCACCCCTCCACTTT
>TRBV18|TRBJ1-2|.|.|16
CASSPTQVRESGGYTF
TGTGCCAGCTCACCGACTCAGGTGAGGGAAAGCGGTGGCTACACCTTC
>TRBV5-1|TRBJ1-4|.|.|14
CASSLDTTNEKLFF
TGCGCCAGCAGCTTGGATACAACTAATGAAAAACTGTTTTTT
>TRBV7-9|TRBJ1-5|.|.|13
CASSWDGNQPQHF
TGTGCCAGCAGCTGGGACGGAAATCAGCCCCAGCATTTT
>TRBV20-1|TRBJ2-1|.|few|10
CSASEGEQFF
TGCAGTGCTAGTGAAGGGGAGCAGTTCTTC
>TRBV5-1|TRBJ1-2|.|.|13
CASSLKGDYGYTF
TGCGCCAGCAGCTTGAAAGGGGACTATGGCTACACCTTC
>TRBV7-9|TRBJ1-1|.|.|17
CASSSTARGGAGTEAFF
TGTGCCAGCAGCTCTACTGCACGGGGGGGCGCGGGCACTGAAGCTTTCTTT
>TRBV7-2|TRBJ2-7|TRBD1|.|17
CASSLGWGRTGHHEQYF
TGTGCCAGCAGCTTAGGTTGGGGCAGGACAGGGCACCACGAGCAGTACTTC
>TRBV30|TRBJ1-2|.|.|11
CAWSSRHGYTF
TGTGCCTGGAGTTCCAGACACGGCTACACCTTC
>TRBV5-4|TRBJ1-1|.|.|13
CASSLWGGTEAFF
TGTGCCAGCAGCTTGTGGGGGGGCACTGAAGCTTTCTTT
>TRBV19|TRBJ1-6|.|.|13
CASGGWGYSPLHF
TGTGCCAGCGGGGGATGGGGATATTCACCCCTCCACTTT
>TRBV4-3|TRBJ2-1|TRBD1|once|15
CASSQDGTANNEQFF
TGCGCCAGCAGCCAAGACGGGACAGCCAACAATGAGCAGTTCTTC
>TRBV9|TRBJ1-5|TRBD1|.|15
CASSAEGTDYQPQHF
TGTGCCAGCAGCGCCGAGGGGACAGATTATCAGCCCCAGCATTTT
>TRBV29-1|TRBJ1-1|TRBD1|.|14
CSVRQGGLYTEAFF
TGCAGCGTTCGACAGGGGGGCCTGTACACTGAAGCTTTCTTT
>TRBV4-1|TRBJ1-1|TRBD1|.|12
CASNTGVGEAFF
TGCGCCAGCAACACAGGGGTCGGGGAAGCTTTCTTT
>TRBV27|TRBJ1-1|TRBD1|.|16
CASSLEGPGQGARAFF
TGTGCCAGCAGTTTAGAGGGGCCGGGACAGGGGGCGAGAGCTTTCTTT
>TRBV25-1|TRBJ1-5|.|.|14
CASSDSRISQPQHF
TGTGCCAGCAGTGACAGTAGGATAAGTCAGCCCCAGCATTTT
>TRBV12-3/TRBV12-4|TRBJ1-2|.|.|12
CASSEDSYGYTF
TGTGCCAGCAGTGAGGACAGCTATGGCTACACCTTC
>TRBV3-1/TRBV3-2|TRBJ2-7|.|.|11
CASTLGGEQYF
TGTGCCAGCACCCTAGGGGGCGAGCAGTACTTC
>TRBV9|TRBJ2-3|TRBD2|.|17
CASSALVTSGGRDTQYF
TGTGCCAGCAGCGCCTTAGTGACTAGCGGGGGTCGGGATACGCAGTATTTT
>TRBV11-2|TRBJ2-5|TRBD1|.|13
CASSRDRAETQYF
TGTGCCAGCAGCCGGGACAGGGCAGAGACCCAGTACTTC
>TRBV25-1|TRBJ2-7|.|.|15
CASSFGRGASYEQYF
TGTGCCAGCAGTTTCGGCCGGGGGGCCTCCTACGAGCAGTACTTC
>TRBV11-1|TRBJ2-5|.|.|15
CASSLGGVGVETQYF
TGTGCCAGCAGCTTAGGTGGGGTAGGAGTAGAGACCCAGTACTTC
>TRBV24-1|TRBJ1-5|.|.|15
CATSGGPYSNQPQHF
TGTGCCACCAGTGGAGGCCCTTATAGCAATCAGCCCCAGCATTTT
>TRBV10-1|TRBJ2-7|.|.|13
CASRGGSSYEQYF
TGCGCCAGCAGAGGGGGGAGCTCCTACGAGCAGTACTTC
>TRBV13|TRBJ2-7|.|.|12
CASSFGSAEQYF
TGTGCCAGCAGCTTCGGTAGCGCCGAGCAGTACTTC
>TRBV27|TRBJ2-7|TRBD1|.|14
CASSLGDRGREQYF
TGTGCCAGCAGCCTGGGGGACAGGGGGCGCGAGCAGTACTTC
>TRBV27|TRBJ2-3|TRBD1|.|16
CASSGARQGSGDTQYF
TGTGCCAGCAGTGGTGCACGACAGGGGAGTGGGGATACGCAGTATTTT
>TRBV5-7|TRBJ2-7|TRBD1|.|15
CASSGAGTGAVEQYF
TGTGCCAGCAGCGGCGCCGGGACAGGGGCCGTCGAGCAGTACTTC
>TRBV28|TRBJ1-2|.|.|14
CASSLRGDFYGYTF
TGTGCCAGCAGTTTAAGGGGGGACTTCTATGGCTACACCTTC
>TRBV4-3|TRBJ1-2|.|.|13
CASSQGVSYGYTF
TGCGCCAGCAGCCAAGGAGTAAGCTATGGCTACACCTTC
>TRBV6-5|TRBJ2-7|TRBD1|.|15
CASSYSSGGSHEQYF
TGTGCCAGCAGTTATAGTTCAGGGGGATCCCACGAGCAGTACTTC
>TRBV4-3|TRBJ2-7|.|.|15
CASSQGRVGPYEQYF
TGCGCCAGCAGCCAAGGCAGGGTAGGGCCCTACGAGCAGTACTTC
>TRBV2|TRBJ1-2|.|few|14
CASSEWTDNYGYTF
TGTGCCAGCAGTGAATGGACAGACAACTATGGCTACACCTTC
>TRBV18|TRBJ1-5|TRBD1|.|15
CASSPPTGANQPQHF
TGTGCCAGCTCACCACCGACAGGGGCAAATCAGCCCCAGCATTTT
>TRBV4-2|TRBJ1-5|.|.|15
CASSPRGGNGQPQHF
TGTGCCAGCAGCCCCCGCGGAGGGAACGGTCAGCCCCAGCATTTT
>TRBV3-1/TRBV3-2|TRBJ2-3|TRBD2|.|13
CASSQRGEDTQYF
TGTGCCAGCAGCCAACGGGGGGAGGATACGCAGTATTTT
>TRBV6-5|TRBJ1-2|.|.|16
CASSYSPRKSNYGYTF
TGTGCCAGCAGTTACTCCCCCAGGAAATCTAACTATGGCTACACCTTC
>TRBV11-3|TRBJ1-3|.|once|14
CASSLIGTGNTIYF
TGTGCCAGCAGCTTAATAGGGACCGGAAACACCATATATTTT
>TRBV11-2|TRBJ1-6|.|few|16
CASSSSGATGWSPLHF
TGTGCCAGCAGCTCGTCAGGGGCGACGGGGTGGTCACCCCTCCACTTT
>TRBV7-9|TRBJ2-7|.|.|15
CASSLVGNQPDEQYF
TGTGCCAGCAGCTTAGTAGGGAACCAGCCCGACGAGCAGTACTTC
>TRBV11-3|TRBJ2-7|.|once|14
CASSFDGSSYEQYF
TGTGCCAGCAGCTTCGACGGGAGCTCCTACGAGCAGTACTTC
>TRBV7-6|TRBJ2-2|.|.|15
CASSFGGRKDGELFF
TGTGCCAGCAGCTTTGGGGGGCGAAAGGACGGGGAGCTGTTTTTT
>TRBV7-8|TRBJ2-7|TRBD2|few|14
CASSLSGDLYEQYF
TGTGCCAGCAGCTTGAGCGGGGACCTCTACGAGCAGTACTTC
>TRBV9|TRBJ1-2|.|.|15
CASSTPVTANYGYTF
TGTGCCAGCAGCACCCCGGTCACCGCTAACTATGGCTACACCTTC
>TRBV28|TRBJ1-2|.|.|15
CASSLGHPGDYGYTF
TGTGCCAGCAGTCTTGGACATCCCGGGGATTATGGCTACACCTTC
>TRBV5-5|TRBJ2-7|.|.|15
CASRTGTTISYEQYF
TGTGCCAGCAGAACCGGGACAACCATCTCCTACGAGCAGTACTTC
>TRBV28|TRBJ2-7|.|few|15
CASSFQGMGGIEQYF
TGTGCCAGCAGTTTCCAGGGGATGGGGGGTATCGAGCAGTACTTC
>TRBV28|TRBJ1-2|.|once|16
CASSLPRGLTNYGYTF
TGTGCCAGCAGCTTGCCCCGGGGCCTCACTAACTATGGCTACACCTTC
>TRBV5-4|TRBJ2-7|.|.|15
CASSLVEGVAYEQYF
TGTGCCAGCAGCTTGGTAGAGGGTGTAGCCTACGAGCAGTACTTC
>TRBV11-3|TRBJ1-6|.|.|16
CASSGGQYKTNSPLHF
TGTGCCAGCAGCGGAGGACAGTATAAAACTAATTCACCCCTCCACTTT
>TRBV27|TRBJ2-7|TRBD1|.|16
CASSPTSGTGVGEQYF
TGTGCCAGCAGTCCTACGTCCGGGACAGGGGTTGGAGAGCAGTACTTC
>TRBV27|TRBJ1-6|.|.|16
CASSLWAPSYNSPLHF
TGTGCCAGCAGTTTGTGGGCCCCCTCCTATAATTCACCCCTCCACTTT
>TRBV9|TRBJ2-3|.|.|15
CASSNSPSVEDTQYF
TGTGCCAGCAGCAACTCCCCTAGCGTTGAAGATACGCAGTATTTT
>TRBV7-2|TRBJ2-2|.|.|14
CASSLNRVTGELFF
TGTGCCAGCAGCTTAAACAGAGTTACCGGGGAGCTGTTTTTT
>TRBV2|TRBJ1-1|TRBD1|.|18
CASSEARGQGAPNTEAFF
TGTGCCAGCAGTGAAGCGCGAGGGCAGGGGGCCCCGAACACTGAAGCTTTCTTT
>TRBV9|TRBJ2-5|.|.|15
CASSPYAREQETQYF
TGTGCCAGCAGCCCCTACGCCAGGGAACAAGAGACCCAGTACTTC
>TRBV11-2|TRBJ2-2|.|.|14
CASSLGDLTGELFF
TGTGCCAGCAGCTTAGGGGACCTCACCGGGGAGCTGTTTTTT
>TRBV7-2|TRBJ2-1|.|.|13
CASSLVSGDEQFF
TGTGCCAGCAGCTTAGTTTCCGGAGATGAGCAGTTCTTC
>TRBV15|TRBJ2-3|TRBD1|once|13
CATSIRGRDTQYF
TGTGCCACCAGCATCAGGGGGCGAGATACGCAGTATTTT